Listed below are T cell receptor beta chains from one sample, sequenced in a study of T cells in localized non-small cell lung cancer. Repertoires were generated with immunoSEQ multiplex PCR, while TCRdb's copy carries only in-frame clones and drops some. The sample yields roughly 70,000 clones, roughly 90% seen once. The input for sequencing was peripheral blood, taken before any cancer treatment. Source of these receptors: a male donor older than 55 with stage III squamous cell lung carcinoma. Each CDR3 is given with its conserved first and last residue. A D gene is named only where the DNA matches it firmly. The listing skips clone size in some rows; elsewhere it reads once, few, many or a size class.

TRBD1	TRBV5-5	TRBJ1-2	.	TGTGCCAGCAGCAGAGGGACAGTAGAAAACTATGGCTACACCTTC	CASSRGTVENYGYTF
.	TRBV28	TRBJ1-5	.	TGTGCCAGCAGTTGGGTCGGGGGTTGGAGGGGCAATCAGCCCCAGCATTTT	CASSWVGGWRGNQPQHF
.	TRBV11-2	TRBJ2-5	.	TGTGCCAGCAGCCCCCCGGGACTGGCTGGGGAGACCCAGTACTTC	CASSPPGLAGETQYF
.	TRBV2	TRBJ1-1	.	TGTGCCAGCAGTCTCCCGGGACACTTGAACACTGAAGCTTTCTTT	CASSLPGHLNTEAFF
.	TRBV11-2	TRBJ1-1	.	TGTGCCAGCAGCTCGCCGGTTGGCACTGAAGCTTTCTTT	CASSSPVGTEAFF
.	TRBV4-1	TRBJ2-2	once	TGCGCCAGCAGCCAAGGGGAGACACACAACACCGGGGAGCTGTTTTTT	CASSQGETHNTGELFF
TRBD1	TRBV9	TRBJ1-2	.	TGTGCCAGCAGCCCCACAGGGGGGTCCAAGGGCTACACCTTC	CASSPTGGSKGYTF
.	TRBV10-2	TRBJ2-7	.	TGCGCCAGCGCCGAACAAACCTACGAGCAGTACTTC	CASAEQTYEQYF
TRBD1	TRBV7-3	TRBJ1-1	.	TGTGCCAGCGCAAGACAGGGGGATACTGAAGCTTTCTTT	CASARQGDTEAFF
TRBD1	TRBV7-9	TRBJ2-3	.	TGTGCCAGCAGTCGAACCGGGACAGGGGTGGCAGATACGCAGTATTTT	CASSRTGTGVADTQYF
TRBD1	TRBV30	TRBJ2-7	.	TGTGCCTGGAGTGGGGACAGCAGAACCTACGAGCAGTACTTC	CAWSGDSRTYEQYF
TRBD1	TRBV18	TRBJ2-5	.	TGTGCCAGCTCACCACCAGGGACAGGGGGCCAAGAGACCCAGTACTTC	CASSPPGTGGQETQYF
TRBD1	TRBV5-6	TRBJ1-2	.	TGTGCCAGCAGCTTGAGACAGGGGAGTTACTATGGCTACACCTTC	CASSLRQGSYYGYTF
TRBD1	TRBV9	TRBJ2-3	.	TGTGCCAGCACTTTACAGGGGAATTCTGATACGCAGTATTTT	CASTLQGNSDTQYF
TRBD1	TRBV5-1	TRBJ1-3	.	TGCGCCAGCAGCTTGGTTTCGGACAGGGGGTCTGGAAACACCATATATTTT	CASSLVSDRGSGNTIYF
.	TRBV5-6	TRBJ2-2	.	TGTGCCAGCAGCTTTTACACCGGGGAGCTGTTTTTT	CASSFYTGELFF
.	TRBV6-6	TRBJ1-1	.	TGTGCCAGCATAAAGGGGGGATATACCACTGAAGCTTTCTTT	CASIKGGYTTEAFF
TRBD1	TRBV23-1	TRBJ2-1	.	TGCGCCAGCACACTCGGACAGGGGGGTTTAGGTTTTCATGAGCAGTTCTTC	CASTLGQGGLGFHEQFF
.	TRBV6-1	TRBJ1-1	.	TGTGCCAGCAATAGGGCGGCCTTGAACACTGAAGCTTTCTTT	CASNRAALNTEAFF
.	TRBV6-5	TRBJ1-6	.	TGTGCCAGCAGTTACGGAAGGGAACCACCCCTCCACTTT	CASSYGREPPLHF
.	TRBV29-1	TRBJ1-1	.	TGCAGCGTTGGGGGTCTGGCAGGTCCGGGGACTGAAGCTTTCTTT	CSVGGLAGPGTEAFF
.	TRBV4-1	TRBJ1-2	once	TGCGCCAGCAGCCCCACCGCGGGGAAGGGCTACACCTTC	CASSPTAGKGYTF
.	TRBV7-9	TRBJ1-1	.	TGTGCCAGCAGCTTAACTAGCACTGAAGCTTTCTTT	CASSLTSTEAFF
TRBD1	TRBV5-6	TRBJ2-4	.	TGTGCCAGCACCGGACAGGGAGCCAAAAACATTCAGTACTTC	CASTGQGAKNIQYF
.	TRBV6-1	TRBJ2-2	.	TGTGCCAGCAGTGAAGCGGACACCGGGGAGCTGTTTTTT	CASSEADTGELFF
.	TRBV18	TRBJ1-3	.	TGTGCCAGCTCACCTACGGGGAGCTCTGGAAACACCATATATTTT	CASSPTGSSGNTIYF
.	TRBV21-1	TRBJ1-2	.	TGTGCCAGCAGCAAAGAGGCCTTAGGCGTCGGGGCTGGCTACACCTTC	CASSKEALGVGAGYTF
TRBD1	TRBV7-6	TRBJ2-3	.	TGTGCCAGCAGCCGACAGGGAGAGACAGATACGCAGTATTTT	CASSRQGETDTQYF
.	TRBV25-1	TRBJ1-2	.	TGTGCCAGCAGTGAATACGGGGGCTATGGCTACACCTTC	CASSEYGGYGYTF
TRBD1	TRBV7-2	TRBJ1-5	.	TGTGCCAGCAGCTTAGAAGGGGGCGAACAGCCCCAGCATTTT	CASSLEGGEQPQHF
.	TRBV27	TRBJ1-6	.	TGTGCCAGCAGTTTAGTTTCGGACCAGGGGCACTCACCCCTCCACTTT	CASSLVSDQGHSPLHF
TRBD1	TRBV9	TRBJ1-4	few	TGTGCCAGCAGCGCCCTCACCGGGACAGATGAAAAACTGTTTTTT	CASSALTGTDEKLFF
.	TRBV11-2	TRBJ2-6	.	TGTGCCAGCAGTATATCCTTGCCTGGGGCCAACGTCCTGACTTTC	CASSISLPGANVLTF
.	TRBV28	TRBJ1-6	.	TGTGCCAGCAGTCCTCAGGGGATCTCCTATAATTCACCCCTCCACTTT	CASSPQGISYNSPLHF
.	TRBV5-4	TRBJ2-1	.	TGTGCCAGCAGCTTGGGGTTGAACTCCCTACAATACAATGAGCAGTTCTTC	CASSLGLNSLQYNEQFF
TRBD1	TRBV5-1	TRBJ1-1	.	TGCGCCAGCAGCTCAACAGGGGACACTGAAGCTTTCTTT	CASSSTGDTEAFF
TRBD1	TRBV5-4	TRBJ2-5	.	TGTGCCAGCAGCCGGGACAGGGAGACCCAGTACTTC	CASSRDRETQYF
TRBD2	TRBV4-1	TRBJ2-3	.	TGCGCCAGCAGCCAAGAGAGCGGGGGGGCCACAGATACGCAGTATTTT	CASSQESGGATDTQYF
.	TRBV9	TRBJ1-6	.	TGTGCCAGCAGCCCCGCCCTGTCCTCTAATTCACCCCTCCACTTT	CASSPALSSNSPLHF
.	TRBV6-5	TRBJ1-1	once	TGTGCCAGCAGTTATAATCGGGAGACTGAAGCTTTCTTT	CASSYNRETEAFF
.	TRBV5-1	TRBJ2-3	few	TGCGCCAGCAGCTTGGAGCTACGGGCCTGGGATACGCAGTATTTT	CASSLELRAWDTQYF